This entry concerns a single T cell receptor (beta chain). The CDR3 has 15 amino acids. Germline CDR1 reads MNHEY; CDR2 reads SVGAGI. Trimming removed 6 bases from V and 2 bases from J; junction bases left unmatched: 5. The entry originates in a study of blood T cell repertoires in COVID-19. Study-wide background: Spain, Italy and the United States supplied samples that represented acute and convalescent COVID-19. From T cells, B-cell-depleted T cells, or PBMCs came the material, which was cDNA or gDNA.

Participants were placed into cohorts based on the clinical history they reported. The protocol was immunoSEQ multiplex PCR, while the TCRdb copy is restricted to in-frame clones and leaves out a portion. The sample contains fewer than 250,000 clones, 88% of which appear only once. The source is a woman aged 30 to 39 who had been exposed to COVID-19. What was sequenced was PBMCs or T cells enriched from blood (not recorded which). The chain carries TRBV6-5 and TRBJ1-2; 11 bases agree with TRBD1. CDR3: CASRYGQGANYGYTF. DNA of the CDR3: TGTGCCAGCAGGTACGGACAGGGGGCGAACTATGGCTACACCTTC.